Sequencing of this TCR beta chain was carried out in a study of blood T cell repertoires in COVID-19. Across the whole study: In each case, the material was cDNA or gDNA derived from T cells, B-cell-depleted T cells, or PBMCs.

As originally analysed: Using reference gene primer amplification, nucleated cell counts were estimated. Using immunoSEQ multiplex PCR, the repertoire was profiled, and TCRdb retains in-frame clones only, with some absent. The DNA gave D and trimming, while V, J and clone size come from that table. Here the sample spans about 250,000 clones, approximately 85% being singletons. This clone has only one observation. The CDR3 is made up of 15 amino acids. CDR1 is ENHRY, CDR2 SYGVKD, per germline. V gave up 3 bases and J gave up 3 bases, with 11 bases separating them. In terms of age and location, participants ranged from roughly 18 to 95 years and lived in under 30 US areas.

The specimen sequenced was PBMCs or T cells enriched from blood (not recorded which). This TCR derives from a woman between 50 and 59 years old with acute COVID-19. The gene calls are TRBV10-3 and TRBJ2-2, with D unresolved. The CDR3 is CAISEVRTDTGELFF. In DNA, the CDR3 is TGTGCCATCAGTGAAGTTCGTACAGACACCGGGGAGCTGTTTTTT.